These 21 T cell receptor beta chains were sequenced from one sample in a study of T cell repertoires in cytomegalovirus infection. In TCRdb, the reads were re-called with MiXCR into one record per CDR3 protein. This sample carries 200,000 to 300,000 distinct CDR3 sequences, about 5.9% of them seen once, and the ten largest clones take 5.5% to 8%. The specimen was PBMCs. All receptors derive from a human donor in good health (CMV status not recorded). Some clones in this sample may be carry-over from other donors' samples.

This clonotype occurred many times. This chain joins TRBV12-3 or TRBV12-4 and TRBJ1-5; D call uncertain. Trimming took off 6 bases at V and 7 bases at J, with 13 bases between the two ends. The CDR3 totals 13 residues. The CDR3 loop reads CASSSLEEQPQHF. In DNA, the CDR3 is TGTGCCAGCAGCTCCCTCGAGGAGCAGCCCCAGCATTTT.

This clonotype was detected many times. CDR3 residues: CASSSTLGGGDGYTF. The CDR3 DNA reads TGTGCCAGCAGCAGCACTCTTGGGGGGGGCGATGGCTACACCTTC. V and J are TRBV6-5 and TRBJ1-2; D may be TRBD1 (6 bases). V lost 6 bases and J 6 bases, leaving 20 bases between the germline ends. Germline V CDR1 and CDR2: MNHEY, SVGAGI. CDR3 length: 15 amino acids.

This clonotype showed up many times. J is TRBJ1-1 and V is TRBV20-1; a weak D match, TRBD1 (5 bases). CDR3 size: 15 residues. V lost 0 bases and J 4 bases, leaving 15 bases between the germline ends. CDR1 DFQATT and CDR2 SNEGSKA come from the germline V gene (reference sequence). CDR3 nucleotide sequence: TGCAGTGCTAGAGATCGAATCCGGGGCGGCACTGAAGCTTTCTTT. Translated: CSARDRIRGGTEAFF.

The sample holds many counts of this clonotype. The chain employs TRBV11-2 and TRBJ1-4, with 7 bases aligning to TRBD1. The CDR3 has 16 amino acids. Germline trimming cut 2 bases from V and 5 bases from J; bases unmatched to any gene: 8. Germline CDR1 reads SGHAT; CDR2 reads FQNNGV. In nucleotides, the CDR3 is TGTGCCAGCAGCTTATGGCTGGGACAGAGCAATGAAAAACTGTTTTTT. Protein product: CASSLWLGQSNEKLFF.

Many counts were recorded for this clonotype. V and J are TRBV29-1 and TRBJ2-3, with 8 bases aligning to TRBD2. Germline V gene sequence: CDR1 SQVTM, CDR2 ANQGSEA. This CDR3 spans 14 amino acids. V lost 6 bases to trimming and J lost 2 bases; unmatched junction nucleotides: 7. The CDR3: CSVPGRGVTDTQYF. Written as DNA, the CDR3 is TGCAGCGTCCCTGGGCGGGGGGTCACAGATACGCAGTATTTT.

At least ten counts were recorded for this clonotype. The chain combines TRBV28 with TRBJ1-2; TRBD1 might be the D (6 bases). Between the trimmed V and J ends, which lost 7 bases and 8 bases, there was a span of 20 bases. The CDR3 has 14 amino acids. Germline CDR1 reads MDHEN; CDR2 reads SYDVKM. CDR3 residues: CASIQSGGAGGYTF. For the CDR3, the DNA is TGTGCCAGCATTCAATCCGGGGGGGCAGGGGGCTACACCTTC.

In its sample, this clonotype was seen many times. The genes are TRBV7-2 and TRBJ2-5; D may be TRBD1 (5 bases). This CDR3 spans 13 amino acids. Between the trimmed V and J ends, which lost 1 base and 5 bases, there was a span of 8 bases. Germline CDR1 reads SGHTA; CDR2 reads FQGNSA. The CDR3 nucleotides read TGTGCCAGCAGCTTAGAGTACAGGGAGACCCAGTACTTC. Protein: CASSLEYRETQYF.

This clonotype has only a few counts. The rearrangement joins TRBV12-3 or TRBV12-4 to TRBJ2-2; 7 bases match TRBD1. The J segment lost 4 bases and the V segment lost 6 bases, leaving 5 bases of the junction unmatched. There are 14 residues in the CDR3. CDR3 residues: CASSTQGSTGELFF. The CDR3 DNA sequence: TGTGCCAGCAGCACACAGGGGAGCACCGGGGAGCTGTTTTTT.

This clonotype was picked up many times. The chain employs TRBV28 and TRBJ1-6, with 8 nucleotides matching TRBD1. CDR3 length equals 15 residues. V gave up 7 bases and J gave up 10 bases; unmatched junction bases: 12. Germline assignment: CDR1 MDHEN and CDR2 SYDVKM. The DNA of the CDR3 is TGTGCCAGCACCAACAACGGGAGACAGGGGTCACCCCTCCACTTT. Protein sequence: CASTNNGRQGSPLHF.

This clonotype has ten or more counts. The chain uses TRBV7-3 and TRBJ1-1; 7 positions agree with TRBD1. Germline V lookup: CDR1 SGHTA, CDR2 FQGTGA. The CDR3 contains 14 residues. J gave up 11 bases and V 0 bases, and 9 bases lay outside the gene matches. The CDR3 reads CASSLTGAGTAAFF. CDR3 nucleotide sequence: TGTGCCAGCAGCTTAACGGGGGCGGGGACAGCGGCTTTCTTT.

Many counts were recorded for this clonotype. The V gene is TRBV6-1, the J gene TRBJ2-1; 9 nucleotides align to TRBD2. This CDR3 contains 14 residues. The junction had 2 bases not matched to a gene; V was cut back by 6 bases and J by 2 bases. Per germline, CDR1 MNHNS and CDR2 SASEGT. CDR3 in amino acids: CASRERGAYNEQFF. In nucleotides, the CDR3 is TGTGCCAGCAGGGAGCGGGGGGCCTACAATGAGCAGTTCTTC.

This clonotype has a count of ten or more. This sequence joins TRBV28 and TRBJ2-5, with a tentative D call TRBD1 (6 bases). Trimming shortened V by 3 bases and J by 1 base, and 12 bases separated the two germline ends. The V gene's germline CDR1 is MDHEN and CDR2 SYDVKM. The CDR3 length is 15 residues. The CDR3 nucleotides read TGTGCCAGCAGTTTGCCGCAGGGGACCCAAGAGACCCAGTACTTC. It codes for CASSLPQGTQETQYF.

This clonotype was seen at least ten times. CDR3 sequence reads: CASRNVGETQYF. The CDR3 nucleotides are TGTGCCAGCCGTAACGTCGGGGAGACCCAGTACTTC. V gene TRBV12-3 or TRBV12-4 combines with J gene TRBJ2-5; D not resolved. This CDR3 has 12 residues. Trimming left V 8 bases short and J 5 bases short, with 12 bases between.

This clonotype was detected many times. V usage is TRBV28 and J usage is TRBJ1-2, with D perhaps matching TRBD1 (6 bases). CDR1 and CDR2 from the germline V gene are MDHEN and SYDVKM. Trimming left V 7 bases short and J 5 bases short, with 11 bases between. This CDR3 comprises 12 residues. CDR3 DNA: TGTGCCAGCACTACAGGGAGGTATGGCTACACCTTC. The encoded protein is CASTTGRYGYTF.

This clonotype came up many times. The DNA for the CDR3 is TGCGCCAGCAGCTTAGGAACAGAGACAGATACGCAGTATTTT. As protein: CASSLGTETDTQYF. This rearrangement joins TRBV5-1 to TRBJ2-3; no definite D call. Trimming removed 2 bases at V and 3 bases at J, with 10 bases between. The germline gives CDR1 SGHRS, CDR2 YFSETQ. CDR3 size: 14 residues.

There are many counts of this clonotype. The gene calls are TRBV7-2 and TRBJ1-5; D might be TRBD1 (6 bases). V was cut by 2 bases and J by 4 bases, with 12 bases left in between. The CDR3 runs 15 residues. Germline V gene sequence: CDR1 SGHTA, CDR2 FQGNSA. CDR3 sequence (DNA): TGTGCCAGCAGCTTATTACAGGGTGGGAATCAGCCCCAGCATTTT. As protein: CASSLLQGGNQPQHF.

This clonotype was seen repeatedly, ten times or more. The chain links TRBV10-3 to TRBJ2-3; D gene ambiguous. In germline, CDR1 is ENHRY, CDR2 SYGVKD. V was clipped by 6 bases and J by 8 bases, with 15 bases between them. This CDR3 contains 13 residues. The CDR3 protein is CAIRVLSTGTQYF. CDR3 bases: TGTGCCATCAGAGTTCTCAGTACGGGTACGCAGTATTTT.

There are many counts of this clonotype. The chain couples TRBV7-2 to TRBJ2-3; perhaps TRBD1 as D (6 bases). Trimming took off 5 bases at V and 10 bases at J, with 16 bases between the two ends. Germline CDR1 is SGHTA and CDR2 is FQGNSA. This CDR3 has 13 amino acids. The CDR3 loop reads CASSGSRGGSQYF. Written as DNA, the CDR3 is TGTGCCAGCAGCGGAAGCAGGGGCGGTTCGCAGTATTTT.

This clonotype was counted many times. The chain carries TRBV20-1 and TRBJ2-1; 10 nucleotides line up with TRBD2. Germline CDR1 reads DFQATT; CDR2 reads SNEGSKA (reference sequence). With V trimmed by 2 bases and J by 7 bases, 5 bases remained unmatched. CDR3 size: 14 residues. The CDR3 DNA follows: TGCAGTGCTAGACGAGCGGGGGGGCGAAATGAGCAGTTCTTC. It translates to CSARRAGGRNEQFF.

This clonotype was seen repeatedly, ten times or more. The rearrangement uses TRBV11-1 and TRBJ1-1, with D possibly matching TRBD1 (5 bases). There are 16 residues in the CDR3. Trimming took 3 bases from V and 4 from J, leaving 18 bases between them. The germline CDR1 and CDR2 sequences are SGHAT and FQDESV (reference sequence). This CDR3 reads CASSLGDGSRGTEAFF. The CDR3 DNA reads TGTGCCAGCAGCTTGGGGGACGGTTCTCGGGGCACTGAAGCTTTCTTT. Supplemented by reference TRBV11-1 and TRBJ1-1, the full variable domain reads EAEVAQSPRYKITEKSQAVAFWCDPISGHATLYWYRQILGQGPELLVQFQDESVVDDSQLPKDRFSAERLKGVDSTLKIQPAELGDSAMYLCASSLGDGSRGTEAFFGQGTRLTVV.

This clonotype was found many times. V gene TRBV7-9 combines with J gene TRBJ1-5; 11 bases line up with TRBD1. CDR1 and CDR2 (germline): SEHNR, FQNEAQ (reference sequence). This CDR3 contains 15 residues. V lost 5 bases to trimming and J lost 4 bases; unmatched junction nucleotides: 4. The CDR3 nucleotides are TGTGCCAGCAGCGCCGGGACAGGGGGAAATCAGCCCCAGCATTTT. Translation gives CASSAGTGGNQPQHF.